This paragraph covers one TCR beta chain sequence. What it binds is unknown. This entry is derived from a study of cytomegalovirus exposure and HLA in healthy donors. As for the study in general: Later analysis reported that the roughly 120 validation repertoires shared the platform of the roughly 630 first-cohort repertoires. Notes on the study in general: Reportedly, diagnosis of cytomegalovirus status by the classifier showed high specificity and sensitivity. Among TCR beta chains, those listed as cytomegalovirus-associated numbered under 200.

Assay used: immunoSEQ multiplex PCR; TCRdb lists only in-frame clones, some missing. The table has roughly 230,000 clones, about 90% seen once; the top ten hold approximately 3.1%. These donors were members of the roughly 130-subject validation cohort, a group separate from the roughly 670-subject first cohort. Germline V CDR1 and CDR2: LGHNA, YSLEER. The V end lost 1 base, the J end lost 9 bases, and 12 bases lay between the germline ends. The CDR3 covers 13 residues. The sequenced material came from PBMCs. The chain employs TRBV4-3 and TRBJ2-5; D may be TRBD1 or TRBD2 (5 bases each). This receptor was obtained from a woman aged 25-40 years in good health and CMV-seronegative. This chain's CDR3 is CASSQATGGPQYF. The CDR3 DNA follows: TGCGCCAGCAGCCAAGCAACAGGAGGACCCCAGTACTTC.